This T cell receptor beta chain was profiled in a study of response to subunit inactivated influenza vaccine. TCRdb re-called the RT-PCR reads with MiXCR, one entry per CDR3 protein. The sample holds approximately 500,000 distinct CDR3 sequences; approximately 24% are singletons and the top ten take approximately 2.9%. This clonotype was recorded a few times. V was trimmed by 4 bases and J by 4 bases, leaving 13 bases between them. The germline gives CDR1 SQVTM, CDR2 ANQGSEA. The CDR3 covers 14 residues. The data were also submitted as part of a second study, on T cells expressing NK-cell markers. That publication notes: Making the TCR beta cDNA relied on 5'RACE template switching with UMIs. Cells sorted as CD3+CD56+NKG2C+, CD3+CD56+NKG2C- and CD3+CD56-NKG2C+ T cells supplied the TCR beta repertoires. Seven donors tested HCMV-seropositive and one tested seronegative among the eight sequenced. Sorting of alpha-beta TCR T cells alone was achieved in several experiments with an anti-gamma-delta TCR antibody. NKG2C+ dominant clonotypes from 5 to 7 donors made up about 1.0-7.0% of CD8+ T cells.

The clonotype comes from a man in his fifties who received an inactivated influenza vaccine. This chain joins TRBV29-1 and TRBJ2-2, with D possibly matching TRBD1 (6 bases). This sample comprised CD4+ T cells sorted from PBMCs, obtained 11 to 12 days after vaccination. The CDR3: CSVGQGGPTGELFF. Here the CDR3 DNA reads TGCAGCGTTGGCCAAGGGGGACCCACCGGGGAGCTGTTTTTT.